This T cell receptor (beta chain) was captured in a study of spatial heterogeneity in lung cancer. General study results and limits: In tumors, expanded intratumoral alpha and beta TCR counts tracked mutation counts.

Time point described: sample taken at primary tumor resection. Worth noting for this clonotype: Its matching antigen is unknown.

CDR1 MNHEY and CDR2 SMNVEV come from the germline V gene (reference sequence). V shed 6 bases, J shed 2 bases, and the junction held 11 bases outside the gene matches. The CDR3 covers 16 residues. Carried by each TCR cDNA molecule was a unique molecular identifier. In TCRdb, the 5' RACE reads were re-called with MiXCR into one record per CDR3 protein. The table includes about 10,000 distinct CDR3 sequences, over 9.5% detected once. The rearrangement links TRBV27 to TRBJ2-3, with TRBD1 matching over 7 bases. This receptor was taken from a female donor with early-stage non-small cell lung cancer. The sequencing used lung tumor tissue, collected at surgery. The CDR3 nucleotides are TGTGCCAGCAGCCACCCCCGACAGGGCCTCACAGATACGCAGTATTTT. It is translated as CASSHPRQGLTDTQYF.